Below, one T cell receptor (beta chain) is given with its context. These data belong to a study of early T cells in non-severe SARS-CoV-2 infection. Study information: The input, bulk RNA from unsorted whole blood, was sequenced, and chains were unpaired.

TCRdb called the 5' RACE reads again in MiXCR, with one record for every CDR3 protein. The repertoire has some 80,000 distinct CDR3 sequences, 8.5% to 12% of them found once; the top ten carry around 8%. The specimen was whole blood, collected at baseline. The TCR originated in an adult who was a healthcare worker with PCR-confirmed SARS-CoV-2 infection or an uninfected control (not recorded which).

In DNA, the CDR3 is TGTGCCTGGAGTGTACTTGTTGGGGCTTTCTTT. Protein: CAWSVLVGAFF. The V gene is TRBV30, the J gene TRBJ1-1; D is ambiguous. CDR3 size: 11 residues. Germline lookup yields CDR1 GTSNPN and CDR2 SVGIG (reference sequence). V dropped 0 bases and J dropped 11 bases, with 10 bases sitting between them. Together with reference TRBV30 and TRBJ1-1, the CDR3 gives the full variable domain: SQTIHQWPATLVQPVGSPLSLECTVEGTSNPNLYWYRQAAGRGLQLLFYSVGIGQISSEVPQNLSASRPQDRQFILSSKKLLLSDSGFYLCAWSVLVGAFFGQGTRLTVV.